This T cell receptor (beta chain) comes out of a study of response to subunit inactivated influenza vaccine. Trimming removed 4 bases from V and 1 base from J, with 5 bases in between. In germline, CDR1 is SGHRS, CDR2 YFSETQ. There are 13 residues in the CDR3. With respect to this clonotype: The antigen is undetermined.

TCRdb reanalysed the RT-PCR reads using MiXCR and keeps one entry per CDR3 protein. Of approximately 490,000 distinct CDR3 sequences in the sample, approximately 7.2% are singletons; the top ten hold around 12%. Overall study results and limits: It was suggested by the authors that few new T cells are recruited by each seasonal influenza vaccination.

The sequence came from a man aged 50-75 years who received an inactivated influenza vaccine. The sequences come from PBMCs from blood, collected about 23 months after vaccination. The chain is built from TRBV5-1 and TRBJ2-2; D is unclear. The CDR3 spells CASSPWNTGELFF. The CDR3 bases are TGCGCCAGCAGCCCATGGAACACCGGGGAGCTGTTTTTT.